This entry describes one T cell receptor (beta chain). These data are taken from a study of blood T cell repertoires in COVID-19. Study overall: In each case, the material was cDNA or gDNA derived from T cells, B-cell-depleted T cells, or PBMCs.

CDR1 and CDR2 (germline): SGHNT, YYREEE (reference sequence). With V trimmed by 4 bases and J by 0 bases, 5 bases remained unmatched. The CDR3 spans 17 residues. In the original analysis: Cell counts per sample came from amplifying reference gene primers. Libraries were prepared by immunoSEQ multiplex PCR; TCRdb keeps only in-frame clonotypes and omits some of them. That table supplies the V and J calls and clone size; D and trimming were determined from the DNA. The sample contains some 97,000 clones, approximately 90% of which appear only once. The receptor comes from a man over 45 with acute or convalescent COVID-19. The specimen was peripheral blood. The chain carries TRBV5-4 and TRBJ1-4, with 11 bases aligning to TRBD1. The CDR3 DNA sequence: TGTGCCAGCAGCCCCGGACAGGGGGCTGCAACTAATGAAAAACTGTTTTTT. It yields the protein CASSPGQGAATNEKLFF.